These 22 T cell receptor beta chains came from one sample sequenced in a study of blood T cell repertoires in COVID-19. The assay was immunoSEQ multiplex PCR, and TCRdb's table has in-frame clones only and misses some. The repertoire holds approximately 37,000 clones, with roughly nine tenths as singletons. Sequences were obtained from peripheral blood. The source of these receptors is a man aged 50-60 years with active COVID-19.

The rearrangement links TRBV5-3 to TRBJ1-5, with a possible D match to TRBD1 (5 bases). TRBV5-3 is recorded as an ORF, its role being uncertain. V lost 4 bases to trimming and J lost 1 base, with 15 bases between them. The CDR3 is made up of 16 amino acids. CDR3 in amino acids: CARSPIRQWSNQPQHF. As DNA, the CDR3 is TGTGCCAGAAGCCCGATACGACAGTGGAGCAATCAGCCCCAGCATTTT.

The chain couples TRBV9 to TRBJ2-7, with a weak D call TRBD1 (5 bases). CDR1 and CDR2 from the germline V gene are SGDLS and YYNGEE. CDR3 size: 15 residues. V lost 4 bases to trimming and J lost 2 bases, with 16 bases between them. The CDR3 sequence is CASSPEVDITYEQYF. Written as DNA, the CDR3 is TGTGCCAGCAGCCCAGAAGTGGACATAACCTACGAGCAGTACTTC.

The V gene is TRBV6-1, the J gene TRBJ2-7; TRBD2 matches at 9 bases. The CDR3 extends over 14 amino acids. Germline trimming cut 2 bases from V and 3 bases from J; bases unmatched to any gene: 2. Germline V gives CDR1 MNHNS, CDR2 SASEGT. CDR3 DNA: TGTGCCAGCAGTGAACTAGCGGGAAACTACGAGCAGTACTTC. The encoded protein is CASSELAGNYEQYF.

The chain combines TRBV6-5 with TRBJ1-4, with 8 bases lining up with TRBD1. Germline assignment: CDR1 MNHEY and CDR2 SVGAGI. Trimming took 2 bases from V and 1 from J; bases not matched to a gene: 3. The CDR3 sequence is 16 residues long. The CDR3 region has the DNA TGTGCCAGCAGTTACGGACAGGGACTAACTAATGAAAAACTGTTTTTT. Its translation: CASSYGQGLTNEKLFF.

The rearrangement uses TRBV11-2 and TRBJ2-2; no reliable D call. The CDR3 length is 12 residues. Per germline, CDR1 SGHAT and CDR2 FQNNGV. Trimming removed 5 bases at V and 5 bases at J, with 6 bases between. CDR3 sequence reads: CASSLLTGELFF. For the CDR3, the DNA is TGTGCCAGCAGCCTATTAACCGGGGAGCTGTTTTTT.

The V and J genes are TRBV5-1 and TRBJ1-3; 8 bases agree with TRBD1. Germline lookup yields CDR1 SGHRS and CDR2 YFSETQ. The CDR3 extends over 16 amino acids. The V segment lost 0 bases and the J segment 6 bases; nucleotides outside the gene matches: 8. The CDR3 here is CASSLGGQGKANTIYF. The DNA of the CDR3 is TGCGCCAGCAGCTTGGGAGGACAGGGAAAGGCAAACACCATATATTTT.

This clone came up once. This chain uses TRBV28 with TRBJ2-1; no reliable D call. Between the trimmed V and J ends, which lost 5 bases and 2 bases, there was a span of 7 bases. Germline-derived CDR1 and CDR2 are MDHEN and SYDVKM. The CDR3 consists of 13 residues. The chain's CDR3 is CASSLTTYNEQFF. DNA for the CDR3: TGTGCCAGCAGTCTTACTACCTACAATGAGCAGTTCTTC.

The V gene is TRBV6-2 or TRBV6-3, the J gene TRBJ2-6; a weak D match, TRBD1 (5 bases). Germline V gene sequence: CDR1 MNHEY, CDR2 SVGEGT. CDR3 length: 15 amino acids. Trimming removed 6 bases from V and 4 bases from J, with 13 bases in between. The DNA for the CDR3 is TGTGCCAGCAGCTCCAGGGTGGACGGGGCCAACGTCCTGACTTTC. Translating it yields CASSSRVDGANVLTF.

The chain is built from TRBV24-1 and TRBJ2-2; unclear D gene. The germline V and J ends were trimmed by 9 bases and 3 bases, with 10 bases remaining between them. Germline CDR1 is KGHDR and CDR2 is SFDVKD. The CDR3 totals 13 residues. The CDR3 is CATSDFHTGELFF. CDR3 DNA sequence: TGTGCCACCTCCGACTTCCACACCGGGGAGCTGTTTTTT.

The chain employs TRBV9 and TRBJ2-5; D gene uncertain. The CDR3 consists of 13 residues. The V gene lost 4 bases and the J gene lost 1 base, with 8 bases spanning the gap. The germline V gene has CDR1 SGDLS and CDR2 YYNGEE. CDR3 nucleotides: TGTGCCAGCAGCCTCGGGTTCCAAGAGACCCAGTACTTC. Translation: CASSLGFQETQYF.

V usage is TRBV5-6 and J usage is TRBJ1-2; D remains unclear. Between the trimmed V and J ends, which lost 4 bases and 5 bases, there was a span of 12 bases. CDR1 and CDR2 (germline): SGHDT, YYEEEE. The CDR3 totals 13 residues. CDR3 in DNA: TGTGCCAGCAGCCCCCCAGGAGGTTATGGCTACACCTTC. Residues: CASSPPGGYGYTF.

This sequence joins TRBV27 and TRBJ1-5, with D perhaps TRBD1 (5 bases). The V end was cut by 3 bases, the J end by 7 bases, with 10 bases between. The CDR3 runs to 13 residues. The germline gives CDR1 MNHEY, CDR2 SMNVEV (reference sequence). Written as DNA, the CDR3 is TGTGCCAGCAGTTTGGGGCCATCGCAGCCCCAGCATTTT. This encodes CASSLGPSQPQHF.

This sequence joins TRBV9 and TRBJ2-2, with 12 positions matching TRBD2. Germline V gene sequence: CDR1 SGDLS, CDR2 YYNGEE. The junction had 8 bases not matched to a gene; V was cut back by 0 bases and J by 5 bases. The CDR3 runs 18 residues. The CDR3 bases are TGTGCCAGCAGCGTAGCTCGAGGACTAGCGGGACAGACCGGGGAGCTGTTTTTT. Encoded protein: CASSVARGLAGQTGELFF.

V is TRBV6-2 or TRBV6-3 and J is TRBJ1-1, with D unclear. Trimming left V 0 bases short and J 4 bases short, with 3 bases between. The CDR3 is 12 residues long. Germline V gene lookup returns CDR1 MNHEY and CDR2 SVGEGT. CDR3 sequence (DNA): TGTGCCAGCAGTTACTCGAGCACTGAAGCTTTCTTT. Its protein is CASSYSSTEAFF.

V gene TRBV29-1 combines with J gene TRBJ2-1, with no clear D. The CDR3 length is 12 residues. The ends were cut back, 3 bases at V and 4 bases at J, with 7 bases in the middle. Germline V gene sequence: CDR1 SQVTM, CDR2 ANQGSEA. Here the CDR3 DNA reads TGCAGCGTTGATTATGAGTACAATGAGCAGTTCTTC. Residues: CSVDYEYNEQFF.

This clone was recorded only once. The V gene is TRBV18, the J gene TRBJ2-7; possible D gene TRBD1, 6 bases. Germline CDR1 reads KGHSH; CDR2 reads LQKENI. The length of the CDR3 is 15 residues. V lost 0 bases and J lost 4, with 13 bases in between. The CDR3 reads CASSPPGASVYEQYF. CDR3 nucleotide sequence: TGTGCCAGCTCACCACCGGGGGCCTCTGTTTACGAGCAGTACTTC.

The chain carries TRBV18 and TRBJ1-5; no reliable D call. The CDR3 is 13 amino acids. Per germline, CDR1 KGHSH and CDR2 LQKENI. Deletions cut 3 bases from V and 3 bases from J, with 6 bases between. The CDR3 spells CASSPYNNQPQHF. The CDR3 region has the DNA TGTGCCAGCTCACCGTACAACAATCAGCCCCAGCATTTT.

CDR3 bases: TGTGCCAGCAGCGACGGACTAGCGGGAAGCTACGAGCAGTACTTC. Its translation: CASSDGLAGSYEQYF. The chain employs TRBV7-3 and TRBJ2-7; 12 bases agree with TRBD2. CDR1 is SGHTA, CDR2 FQGTGA, per germline. This CDR3 is 15 amino acids long. J lost 3 bases, V lost 5 bases, and 5 bases had no gene match.

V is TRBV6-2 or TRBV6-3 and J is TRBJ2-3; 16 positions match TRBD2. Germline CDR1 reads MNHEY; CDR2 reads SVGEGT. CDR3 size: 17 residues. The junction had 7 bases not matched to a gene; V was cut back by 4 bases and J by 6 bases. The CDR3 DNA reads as TGTGCCAGCAGTTGGCCTAGGGGACTAGCGGGAGGGGATACGCAGTATTTT. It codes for CASSWPRGLAGGDTQYF.

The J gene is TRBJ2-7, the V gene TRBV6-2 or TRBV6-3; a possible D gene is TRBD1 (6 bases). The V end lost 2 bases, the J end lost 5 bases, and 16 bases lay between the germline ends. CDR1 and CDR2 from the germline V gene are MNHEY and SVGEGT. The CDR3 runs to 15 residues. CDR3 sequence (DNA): TGTGCCAGCAGTTACGACCGCACAGGGTTCCACGAGCAGTACTTC. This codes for CASSYDRTGFHEQYF.

DNA of the CDR3: TGTGCCAGCAGTCGCAAGCCTACGGATGAAAAACTGTTTTTT. The encoded protein is CASSRKPTDEKLFF. This chain uses TRBV7-9 with TRBJ1-4; D is undetermined. Germline V CDR1 and CDR2: SEHNR, FQNEAQ (reference sequence). The CDR3 covers 14 residues. The V gene lost 6 bases and the J gene lost 6 bases, with 14 bases spanning the gap. The variable domain in full, completed from reference TRBV7-9 and TRBJ1-4, reads DTGVSQNPRHKITKRGQNVTFRCDPISEHNRLYWYRQTLGQGPEFLTYFQNEAQLEKSRLLSDRFSAERPKGSFSTLEIQRTEQGDSAMYLCASSRKPTDEKLFFGSGTQLSVL.

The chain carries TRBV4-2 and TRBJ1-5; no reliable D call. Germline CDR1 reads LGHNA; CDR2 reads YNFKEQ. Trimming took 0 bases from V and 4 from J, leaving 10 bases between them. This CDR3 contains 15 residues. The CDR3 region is CASSQDGQVNQPQHF. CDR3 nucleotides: TGTGCCAGCAGCCAAGATGGGCAGGTGAATCAGCCCCAGCATTTT.